One sample yielded the 8 T cell receptor beta chains listed below, sequenced in a study of blood T cell repertoires in COVID-19. The repertoire was sequenced with immunoSEQ multiplex PCR; TCRdb's copy has only in-frame clones and lacks some. The data show 250,000 to 300,000 clones, around four fifths seen once. The specimen sequenced was peripheral blood. The receptor source for this set is a man older than 75 with acute or convalescent COVID-19.

This chain joins TRBV19 and TRBJ1-2; 9 bases fit TRBD1. This CDR3 has 13 residues. The germline CDR1 and CDR2 sequences are LNHDA and SQIVND (reference sequence). Trimming at V came to 8 bases and at J to 6 bases, leaving 7 bases not matched to a gene. This CDR3 is CASAGTGRNGYTF. CDR3 in DNA: TGTGCCAGTGCCGGGACAGGGAGAAATGGCTACACCTTC.

This chain connects TRBV5-1 to TRBJ2-7, with 11 bases lining up with TRBD2. V shed 4 bases and J 2 bases; nucleotides not matched to a gene: 2. This CDR3 comprises 14 residues. Germline V lookup: CDR1 SGHRS, CDR2 YFSETQ. The CDR3 DNA sequence: TGCGCCAGCAGCGTAGCGGGGGGGGCCTACGAGCAGTACTTC. Its translation: CASSVAGGAYEQYF. Filled out from reference TRBV5-1 and TRBJ2-7, the complete variable domain reads KAGVTQTPRYLIKTRGQQVTLSCSPISGHRSVSWYQQTPGQGLQFLFEYFSETQRNKGNFPGRFSGRQFSNSRSEMNVSTLELGDSALYLCASSVAGGAYEQYFGPGTRLTVT.

The rearrangement links TRBV18 to TRBJ1-3, with 7 bases aligning to TRBD1. CDR3 length: 14 residues. Germline V gene data show CDR1 as KGHSH and CDR2 as LQKENI. J gave up 8 bases and V 6 bases, and 10 bases lay outside the gene matches. CDR3 DNA sequence: TGTGCCAGCTCGACAACAGGGGAACCAGACACCATATATTTT. It encodes CASSTTGEPDTIYF.

The rearrangement joins TRBV10-2 to TRBJ2-7; D remains ambiguous. The CDR3 runs to 11 residues. The ends were cut back, 3 bases at V and 4 bases at J, with 4 bases in the middle. Germline CDR1 WSHSY, CDR2 SAAADI. CDR3 nucleotides: TGCGCCAGCAGTGACTTATACGAGCAGTACTTC. It translates to CASSDLYEQYF.

V usage is TRBV28 and J usage is TRBJ1-2; D is uncertain. Germline V lookup: CDR1 MDHEN, CDR2 SYDVKM. The CDR3 loop spans 14 amino acids. V was pared by 6 bases and J by 0 bases, with 11 bases between. CDR3 nucleotides: TGTGCCAGCAGCCAGACAAGACCTAACTATGGCTACACCTTC. Translation: CASSQTRPNYGYTF.

This chain uses TRBV2 with TRBJ2-7, with 9 bases fitting TRBD2. After removal of 6 bases from V and 10 bases from J, the junction contained 10 bases not matched to a gene. Germline V lookup: CDR1 SNHLY, CDR2 FYNNEI. The CDR3 is made up of 13 amino acids. CDR3 DNA: TGTGCCAGCAGGAATAGCGGGAGCCAATTTCAGTACTTC. Its protein product is CASRNSGSQFQYF.

The V and J genes are TRBV19 and TRBJ1-5, with unresolved D. The CDR3 totals 16 residues. V gave up 4 bases and J gave up 1 base, with 14 bases separating them. In germline, CDR1 is LNHDA, CDR2 SQIVND (reference sequence). DNA of the CDR3: TGTGCCAGTAGTAAATGGGAGGGTGAAAGCAATCAGCCCCAGCATTTT. Protein product: CASSKWEGESNQPQHF.

The rearrangement uses TRBV28 and TRBJ2-1, with D possibly matching TRBD1 (6 bases). CDR1 and CDR2 (germline): MDHEN, SYDVKM. The V end lost 6 bases, the J end lost 8 bases, and 17 bases lay between the germline ends. CDR3 length: 14 amino acids. This CDR3 is CASRKTGSHHEQFF. CDR3 sequence (DNA): TGTGCCAGCAGGAAGACAGGATCTCACCATGAGCAGTTCTTC.